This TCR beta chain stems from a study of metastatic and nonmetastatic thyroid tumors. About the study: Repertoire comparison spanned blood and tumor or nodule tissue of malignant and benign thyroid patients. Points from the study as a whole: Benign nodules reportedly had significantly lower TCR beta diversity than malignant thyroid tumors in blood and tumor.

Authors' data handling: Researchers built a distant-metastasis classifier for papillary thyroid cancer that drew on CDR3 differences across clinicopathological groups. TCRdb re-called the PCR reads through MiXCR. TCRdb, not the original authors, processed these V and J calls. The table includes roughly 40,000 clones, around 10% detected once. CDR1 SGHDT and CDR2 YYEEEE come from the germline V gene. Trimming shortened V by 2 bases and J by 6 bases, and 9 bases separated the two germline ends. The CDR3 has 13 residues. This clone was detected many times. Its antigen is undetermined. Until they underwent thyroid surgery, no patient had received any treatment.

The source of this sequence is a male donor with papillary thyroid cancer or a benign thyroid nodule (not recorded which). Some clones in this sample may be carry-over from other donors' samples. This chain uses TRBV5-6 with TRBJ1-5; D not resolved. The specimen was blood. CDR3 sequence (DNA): TGTGCCAGCAGCTTCGGTCGGGGTCAGCCCCAGCATTTT. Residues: CASSFGRGQPQHF.